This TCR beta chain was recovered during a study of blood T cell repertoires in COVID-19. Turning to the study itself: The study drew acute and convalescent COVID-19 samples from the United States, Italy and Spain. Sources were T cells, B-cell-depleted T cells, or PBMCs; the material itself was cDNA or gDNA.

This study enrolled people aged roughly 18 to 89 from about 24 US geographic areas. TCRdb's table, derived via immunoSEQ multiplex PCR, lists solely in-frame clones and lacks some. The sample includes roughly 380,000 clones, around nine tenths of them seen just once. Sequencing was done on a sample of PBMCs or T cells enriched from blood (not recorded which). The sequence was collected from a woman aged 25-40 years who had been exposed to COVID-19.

CDR3 in DNA: TGTGCCAGCAGCTTAGAGTGGGGAGAAGAGACCCAGTACTTC. Protein sequence: CASSLEWGEETQYF. This chain joins TRBV7-2 and TRBJ2-5, with D perhaps matching TRBD2 (5 bases). Germline-derived CDR1 and CDR2 are SGHTA and FQGNSA. CDR3 length: 14 amino acids. Trimming took off 1 base at V and 3 bases at J, with 9 bases between the two ends.